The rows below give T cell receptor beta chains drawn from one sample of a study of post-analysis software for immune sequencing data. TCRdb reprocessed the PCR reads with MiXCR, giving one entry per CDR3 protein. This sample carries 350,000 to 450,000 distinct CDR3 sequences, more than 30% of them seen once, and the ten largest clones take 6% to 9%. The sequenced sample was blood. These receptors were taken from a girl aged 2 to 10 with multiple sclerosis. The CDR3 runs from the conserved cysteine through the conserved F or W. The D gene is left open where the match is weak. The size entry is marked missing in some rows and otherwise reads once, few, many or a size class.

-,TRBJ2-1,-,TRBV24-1,CATSDGGLLSYNEQFF,TGTGCCACCAGTGATGGGGGCCTTCTCTCCTACAATGAGCAGTTCTTC
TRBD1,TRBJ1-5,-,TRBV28,CASSETFDRGHGQPQHF,TGTGCCAGCAGCGAAACTTTCGACAGGGGGCACGGTCAGCCCCAGCATTTT
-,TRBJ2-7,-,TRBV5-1,CASSLADRFTYEQYF,TGCGCCAGCAGCTTGGCGGACAGATTCACCTACGAGCAGTACTTC
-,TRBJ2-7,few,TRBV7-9,CASSLAVGRSYEQYF,TGTGCCAGCAGTTTGGCCGTCGGCCGCTCCTACGAGCAGTACTTC
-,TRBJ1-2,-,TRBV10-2,CASSDKFVGSWGYTF,TGCGCCAGCAGTGATAAGTTCGTTGGGTCTTGGGGCTACACCTTC
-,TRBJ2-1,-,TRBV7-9,CASSESRSQFF,TGTGCCAGCAGCGAAAGTCGGTCGCAGTTCTTC
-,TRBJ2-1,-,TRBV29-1,CSVDSGPRLGNEQFF,TGCAGCGTTGATTCTGGGCCAAGGTTGGGCAATGAGCAGTTCTTC
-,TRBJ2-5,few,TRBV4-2,CASSLGVAESIDETQYF,TGTGCCAGCAGCTTGGGGGTAGCGGAGTCGATTGACGAGACCCAGTACTTC
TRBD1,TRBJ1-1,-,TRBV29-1,CSVDDRGQGMNTEAFF,TGCAGCGTTGATGATAGGGGACAGGGGATGAACACTGAAGCTTTCTTT
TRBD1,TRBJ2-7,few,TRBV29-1,CSVEEWRTGGPYEQYF,TGCAGCGTTGAAGAGTGGCGGACAGGGGGCCCCTACGAGCAGTACTTC
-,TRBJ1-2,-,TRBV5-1,CASPLLRIYGYTF,TGCGCCAGCCCCCTTTTACGGATTTATGGCTACACCTTC
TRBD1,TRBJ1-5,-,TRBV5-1,CASSWRQGGSQPQHF,TGCGCCAGCAGCTGGCGACAGGGTGGGAGTCAGCCCCAGCATTTT
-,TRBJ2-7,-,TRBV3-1,CASSLHSGKASEQYF,TGTGCCAGCAGCCTCCATAGCGGTAAAGCGTCCGAGCAGTACTTC
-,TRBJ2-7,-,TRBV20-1,CSARDAKGSYEQYF,TGCAGTGCTAGAGATGCCAAGGGGTCCTACGAGCAGTACTTC
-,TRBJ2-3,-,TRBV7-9,CASSLGSTSTDTQYF,TGTGCCAGCAGCTTAGGTTCTACTAGCACAGATACGCAGTATTTT
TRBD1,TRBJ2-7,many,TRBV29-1,CSVRSGQGYEQYF,TGCAGCGTCCGCTCGGGACAGGGATACGAGCAGTACTTC
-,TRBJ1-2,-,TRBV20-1,CNASISGRGPNGYTF,TGCAATGCTAGTATATCGGGGCGGGGGCCGAACGGCTACACCTTC
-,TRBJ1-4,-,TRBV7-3,CASRGGGDVSTNEKLFF,TGTGCCAGCAGAGGAGGTGGGGACGTATCAACTAATGAAAAACTGTTTTTT
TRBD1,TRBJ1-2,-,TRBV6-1,CASSEGTGFNYGYTF,TGTGCCAGCAGTGAAGGGACAGGATTTAACTATGGCTACACCTTC
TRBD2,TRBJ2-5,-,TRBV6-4,CASSDPGLPRNEQYF,TGTGCCAGCAGTGACCCGGGACTACCTCGCAATGAGCAGTACTTC
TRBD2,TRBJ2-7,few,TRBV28,CASSFGSSGAYEQYF,TGTGCCAGCAGTTTCGGGTCTAGCGGTGCCTACGAGCAGTACTTC
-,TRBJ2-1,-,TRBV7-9,CASSQAFYNEQFF,TGTGCCAGCAGCCAGGCGTTTTACAATGAGCAGTTCTTC
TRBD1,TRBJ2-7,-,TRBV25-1,CASSELGTGGFEQYF,TGTGCCAGCAGTGAATTGGGGACAGGTGGATTCGAGCAGTACTTC
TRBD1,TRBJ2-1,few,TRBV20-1,CSARQGTSLNEQFF,TGCAGTGCTCGACAGGGTACAAGTTTGAATGAGCAGTTCTTC
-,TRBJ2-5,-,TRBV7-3,CASSPFVGGEQYF,TGTGCCAGCAGCCCCTTCGTCGGGGGTGAGCAGTACTTC
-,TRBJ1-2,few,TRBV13,CASSLHASYGYTF,TGTGCCAGCAGCTTACACGCCAGCTATGGCTACACCTTC
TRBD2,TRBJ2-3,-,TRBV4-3,CASNPVPTSGSTDTQYF,TGCGCCAGCAACCCGGTACCGACTAGCGGGAGCACAGATACGCAGTATTTT
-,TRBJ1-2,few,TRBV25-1,CASSELGHYGYTF,TGTGCCAGCAGTGAATTAGGGCACTATGGCTACACCTTC
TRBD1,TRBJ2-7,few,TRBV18,CASSAGDRAYEQYF,TGTGCCAGCTCAGCCGGGGACAGGGCCTACGAGCAGTACTTC
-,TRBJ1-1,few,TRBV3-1,CASSQVPGNTEAFF,TGTGCCAGCAGCCAAGTCCCAGGGAACACTGAAGCTTTCTTT
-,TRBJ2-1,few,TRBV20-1,CSARGGGSYNEQFF,TGCAGTGCTAGAGGGGGCGGATCCTACAATGAGCAGTTCTTC
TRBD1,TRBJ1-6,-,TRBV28,CASSSAGTAFGSPLHF,TGTGCCAGCAGTTCGGCCGGGACAGCATTCGGTTCACCCCTCCACTTT
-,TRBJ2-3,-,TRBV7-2,CASSLDTSQGTQYF,TGTGCCAGCAGCTTAGATACTAGCCAGGGTACGCAGTATTTT
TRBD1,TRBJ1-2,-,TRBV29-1,CSVDTGGNSNYGYTF,TGCAGCGTTGATACAGGGGGTAACTCTAACTATGGCTACACCTTC
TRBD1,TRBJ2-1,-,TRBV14,CASSPHLDRVNNEQFF,TGTGCCAGCAGCCCACATTTGGACAGGGTAAACAATGAGCAGTTCTTC
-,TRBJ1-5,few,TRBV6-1,CASSLGSYSNQPQHF,TGTGCCAGCAGTCTAGGGAGTTATAGCAATCAGCCCCAGCATTTT
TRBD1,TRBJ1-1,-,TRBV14,CASSGVGTATEAFF,TGTGCCAGCAGCGGGGTGGGGACAGCTACCGAAGCTTTCTTT
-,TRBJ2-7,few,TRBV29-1,CSVETPWGEYYEQYF,TGCAGCGTTGAAACTCCCTGGGGGGAATACTACGAGCAGTACTTC
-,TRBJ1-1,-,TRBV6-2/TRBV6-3,CASRKTGKPTEAFF,TGTGCCAGCAGGAAAACAGGGAAACCTACTGAAGCTTTCTTT
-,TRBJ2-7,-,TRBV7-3,CASSPSASDHEQYF,TGTGCCAGCAGCCCCTCGGCTAGCGATCACGAGCAGTACTTC